A selection of T cell receptor beta chains follows, all from one sample in a study of blood T cells in healthy people across ages. TCRdb re-analysed the 5' RACE reads in MiXCR, keeping a single row per CDR3 protein. The table includes some 1.5 million distinct CDR3 sequences, 28% detected once. Sequencing was carried out using blood. These receptors were obtained from a woman in her twenties or thirties in good health. CDR3s include the opening cysteine and the closing phenylalanine or tryptophan. Each record gives: V gene, CDR3 protein.

V: TRBV29-1
CDR3: CSVVGGRAGNEQFF

V: TRBV27
CDR3: CASGAGRGESGSRGAYNEQFF

V: TRBV5-1
CDR3: CASSPTGQPDSPLHF

V: TRBV12-3/TRBV12-4
CDR3: CASSLRLDYNEQYF

V: TRBV11-2
CDR3: CATSPGTDYEQYF

V: TRBV14
CDR3: CASSPWTGRTGELFF

V: TRBV25-1
CDR3: CASFDSYNEQYF

V: TRBV29-1
CDR3: CSVENCPWFF

V: TRBV5-1
CDR3: CASSLRDSLSYNEQFF

V: TRBV29-1
CDR3: CSVGLPYTEAFF

V: TRBV28
CDR3: CASTRSPGNEQFF

V: TRBV11-1
CDR3: CASRLGGPSYNEQFF

V: TRBV7-2
CDR3: CASSLGLGLTNTDTQYF

V: TRBV9
CDR3: CAGSATSSAGELFF

V: TRBV11-1
CDR3: CASSPSLAEETQYF

V: TRBV12-3/TRBV12-4
CDR3: CASSKNIGQGLPNYGYTF

V: TRBV6-6
CDR3: CASGPGTGRIYGYTF

V: TRBV5-1
CDR3: CASHRLAGGTDTQYF

V: TRBV12-3/TRBV12-4
CDR3: CVSAYGQGGRETQYF

V: TRBV7-2
CDR3: CASSLPYGSEQFF

V: TRBV7-8
CDR3: CASSPRRDRAAKLFF

V: TRBV28
CDR3: CASSVTSVGINEQYF

V: TRBV7-2
CDR3: CASSLEGGPRPQHF

V: TRBV4-2
CDR3: CASSRALADEQFF

V: TRBV5-1
CDR3: CASSLEALGSYNEQFF

V: TRBV19
CDR3: CASSIGGRGGEQFF

V: TRBV10-2
CDR3: CASSEVWNEQFF

V: TRBV7-9
CDR3: CASSRGREQYF

V: TRBV5-6
CDR3: CAGSLKELRGTQYF

V: TRBV20-1
CDR3: CSAIPGGWSPYEQYF

V: TRBV3-1
CDR3: CASSQESARVGETQYF

V: TRBV10-3
CDR3: CAISPGTATNEQFF

V: TRBV7-2
CDR3: CASSRSGRALDTQYF

V: TRBV7-9
CDR3: CASSLIHEQFF

V: TRBV7-9
CDR3: CASSLLAGEETQYF

V: TRBV11-2
CDR3: CASSLDGYSTDTQYF

V: TRBV7-6
CDR3: CASSLGSGRTEAFF

V: TRBV20-1
CDR3: CSAWPKLSGSKDEQFF

V: TRBV5-1
CDR3: CAGSLALDRANYGYTF

V: TRBV20-1
CDR3: CSARPGHHGTEAFF

V: TRBV27
CDR3: CASSQGSGFPTDTQYF

V: TRBV11-2
CDR3: CASSIGVAGQPQHF

V: TRBV10-3
CDR3: CAISEGAFGESEAFF

V: TRBV11-2
CDR3: CASSLGPIEQFF

V: TRBV5-1
CDR3: CASSLDGYGYTF

V: TRBV20-1
CDR3: CSAGSRQGPYEQYF

V: TRBV6-9
CDR3: CASSYSTGGGDNEQFF

V: TRBV5-6
CDR3: CASGRLQGAGGYTF

V: TRBV20-1
CDR3: CSATSLGDEQFF

V: TRBV14
CDR3: CASPGTVFYEQYF

V: TRBV6-4
CDR3: CASSGTRDTEAFF

V: TRBV19
CDR3: CASTQLRTGRNQPQHF

V: TRBV20-1
CDR3: CSARDPRQGSQETQYF

V: TRBV11-2
CDR3: CASSLSGQGFYEQYF